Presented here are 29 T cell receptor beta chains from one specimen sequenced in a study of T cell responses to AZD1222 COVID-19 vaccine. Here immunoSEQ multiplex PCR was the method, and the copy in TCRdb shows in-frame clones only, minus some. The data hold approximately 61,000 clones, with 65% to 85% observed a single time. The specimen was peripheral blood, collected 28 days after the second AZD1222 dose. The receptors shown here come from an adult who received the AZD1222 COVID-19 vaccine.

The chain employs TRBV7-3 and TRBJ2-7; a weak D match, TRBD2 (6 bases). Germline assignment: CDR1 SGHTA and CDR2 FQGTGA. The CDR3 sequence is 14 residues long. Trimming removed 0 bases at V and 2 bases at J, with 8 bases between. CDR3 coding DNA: TGTGCCAGCAGCTTAACGGGAGGAACCTACGAGCAGTACTTC. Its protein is CASSLTGGTYEQYF.

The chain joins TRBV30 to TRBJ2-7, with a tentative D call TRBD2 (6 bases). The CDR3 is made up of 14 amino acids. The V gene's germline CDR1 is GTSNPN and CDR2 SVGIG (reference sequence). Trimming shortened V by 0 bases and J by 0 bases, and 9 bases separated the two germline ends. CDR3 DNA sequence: TGTGCCTGGAGTGTACGGCGGGACTCCTACGAGCAGTACTTC. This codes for CAWSVRRDSYEQYF.

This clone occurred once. The CDR3 region is CASSLLGGRGEQYF. The CDR3 nucleotides read TGTGCCAGCAGCTTATTGGGGGGGCGCGGCGAGCAGTACTTC. The rearrangement joins TRBV7-6 to TRBJ2-7, with D perhaps matching TRBD2 (7 bases). Trimming took off 2 bases at V and 6 bases at J, with 14 bases between the two ends. The CDR3 covers 14 residues. Germline V lookup: CDR1 SGHVS, CDR2 FNYEAQ.

CDR3 coding DNA: TGTGCCAGTAGTTGGAGCGGTTCTAGCACAGATACGCAGTATTTT. Translating it yields CASSWSGSSTDTQYF. The rearrangement links TRBV19 to TRBJ2-3, with TRBD2 as a possible D gene (5 bases). CDR3 length: 15 amino acids. V was pared by 5 bases and J by 0 bases, with 12 bases between. Looked up from germline, CDR1 is LNHDA and CDR2 is SQIVND (reference sequence). The full variable domain, in which reference TRBV19 and TRBJ2-3 provide the parts outside the CDR3, is DGGITQSPKYLFRKEGQNVTLSCEQNLNHDAMYWYRQDPGQGLRLIYYSQIVNDFQKGDIAEGYSVSREKKESFPLTVTSAQKNPTAFYLCASSWSGSSTDTQYFGPGTRLTVL.

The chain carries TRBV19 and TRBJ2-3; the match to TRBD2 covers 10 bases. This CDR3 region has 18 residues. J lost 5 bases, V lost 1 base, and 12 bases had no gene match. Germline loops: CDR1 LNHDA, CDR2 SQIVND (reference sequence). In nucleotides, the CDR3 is TGTGCCAGTAGTATAGCCCCACCGTCTAGCGGGAGTATAGATACGCAGTATTTT. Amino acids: CASSIAPPSSGSIDTQYF.

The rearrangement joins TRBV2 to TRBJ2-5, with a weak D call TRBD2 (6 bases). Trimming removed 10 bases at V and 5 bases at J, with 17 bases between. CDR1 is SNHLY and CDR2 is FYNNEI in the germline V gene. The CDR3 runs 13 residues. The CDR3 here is CANKWPGGETQYF. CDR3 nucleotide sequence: TGTGCCAACAAATGGCCTGGGGGGGAGACCCAGTACTTC.

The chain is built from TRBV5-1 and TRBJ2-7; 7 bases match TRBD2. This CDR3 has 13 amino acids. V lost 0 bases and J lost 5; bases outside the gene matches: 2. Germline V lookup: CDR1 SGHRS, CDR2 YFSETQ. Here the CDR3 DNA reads TGCGCCAGCAGCTTGGCGCGGGAGCACGAGCAGTACTTC. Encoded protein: CASSLAREHEQYF.

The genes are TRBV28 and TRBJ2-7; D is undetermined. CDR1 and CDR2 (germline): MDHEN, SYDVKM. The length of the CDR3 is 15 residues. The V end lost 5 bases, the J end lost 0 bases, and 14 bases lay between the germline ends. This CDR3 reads CASSGSTASSYEQYF. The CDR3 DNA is TGTGCCAGCAGTGGTTCGACCGCCAGCTCCTACGAGCAGTACTTC.

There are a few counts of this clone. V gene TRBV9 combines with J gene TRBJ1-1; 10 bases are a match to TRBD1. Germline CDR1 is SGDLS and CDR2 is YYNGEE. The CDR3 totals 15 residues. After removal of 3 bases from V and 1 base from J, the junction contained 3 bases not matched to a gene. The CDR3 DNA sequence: TGTGCCAGCAGCGACCGGGACAGGGGGAACACTGAAGCTTTCTTT. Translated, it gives CASSDRDRGNTEAFF.

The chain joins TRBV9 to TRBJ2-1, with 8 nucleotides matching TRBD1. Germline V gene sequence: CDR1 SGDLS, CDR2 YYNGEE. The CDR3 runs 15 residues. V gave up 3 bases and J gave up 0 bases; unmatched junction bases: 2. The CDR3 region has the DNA TGTGCCAGCAGCGGCCAGGGGGCCTCCTACAATGAGCAGTTCTTC. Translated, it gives CASSGQGASYNEQFF.

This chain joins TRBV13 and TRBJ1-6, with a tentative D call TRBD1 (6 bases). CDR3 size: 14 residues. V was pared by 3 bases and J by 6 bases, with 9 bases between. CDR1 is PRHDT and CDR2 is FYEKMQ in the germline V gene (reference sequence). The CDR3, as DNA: TGTGCCAGCAGCTTGAGGACAGCTAATTCACCCCTCCACTTT. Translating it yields CASSLRTANSPLHF. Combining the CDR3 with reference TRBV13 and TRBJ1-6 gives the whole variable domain AAGVIQSPRHLIKEKRETATLKCYPIPRHDTVYWYQQGPGQDPQFLISFYEKMQSDKGSIPDRFSAQQFSDYHSELNMSSLELGDSALYFCASSLRTANSPLHFGNGTRLTVT.

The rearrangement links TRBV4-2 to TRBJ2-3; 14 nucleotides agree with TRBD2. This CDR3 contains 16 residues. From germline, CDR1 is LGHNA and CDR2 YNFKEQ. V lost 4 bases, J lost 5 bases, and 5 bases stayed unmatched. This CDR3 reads CASSRGTSGSLDTQYF. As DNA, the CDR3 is TGTGCCAGCAGCCGTGGGACTAGCGGGAGTTTAGATACGCAGTATTTT.

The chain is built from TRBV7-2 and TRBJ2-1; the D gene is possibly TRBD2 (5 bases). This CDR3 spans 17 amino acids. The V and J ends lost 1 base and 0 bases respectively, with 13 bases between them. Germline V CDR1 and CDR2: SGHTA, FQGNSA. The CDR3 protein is CASSLDRGASSYNEQFF. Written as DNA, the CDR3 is TGTGCCAGCAGCTTAGACCGGGGAGCGAGCTCCTACAATGAGCAGTTCTTC.

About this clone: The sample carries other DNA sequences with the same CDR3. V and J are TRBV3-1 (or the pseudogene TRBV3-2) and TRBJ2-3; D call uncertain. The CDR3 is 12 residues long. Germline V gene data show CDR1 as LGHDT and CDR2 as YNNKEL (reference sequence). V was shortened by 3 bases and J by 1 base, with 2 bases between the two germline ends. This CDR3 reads CASSQGTDTQYF. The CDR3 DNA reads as TGTGCCAGCAGCCAGGGCACAGATACGCAGTATTTT.

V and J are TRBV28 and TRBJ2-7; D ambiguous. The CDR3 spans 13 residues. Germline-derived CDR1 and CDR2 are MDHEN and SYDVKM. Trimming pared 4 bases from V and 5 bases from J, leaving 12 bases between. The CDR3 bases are TGTGCCAGCAGTTCCGGCTCTTGGAACGAGCAGTACTTC. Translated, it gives CASSSGSWNEQYF.

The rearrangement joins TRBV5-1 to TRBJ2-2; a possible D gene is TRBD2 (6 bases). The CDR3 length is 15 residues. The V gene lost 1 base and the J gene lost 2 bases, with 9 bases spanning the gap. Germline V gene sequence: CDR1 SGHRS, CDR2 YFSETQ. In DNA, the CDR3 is TGCGCCAGCAGCTTGACGGGGGTTAACACCGGGGAGCTGTTTTTT. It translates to CASSLTGVNTGELFF.

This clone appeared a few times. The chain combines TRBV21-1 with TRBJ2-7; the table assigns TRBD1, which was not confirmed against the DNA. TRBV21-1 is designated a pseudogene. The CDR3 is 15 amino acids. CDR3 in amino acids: CASSKLGTAPKEQYF. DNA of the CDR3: TGTGCCAGCAGCAAACTCGGGACAGCCCCTAAAGAGCAGTACTTC.

In nucleotides, the CDR3 is TGTGCCAGCAGCTTACCCTCGACAGTTACTGAAGCTTTCTTT. Protein product: CASSLPSTVTEAFF. This sequence joins TRBV7-9 and TRBJ1-1; TRBD1 is a possible D gene (5 bases). This CDR3 spans 14 amino acids. V was clipped by 2 bases and J by 5 bases, with 12 bases between them. In germline, CDR1 is SEHNR, CDR2 FQNEAQ (reference sequence).

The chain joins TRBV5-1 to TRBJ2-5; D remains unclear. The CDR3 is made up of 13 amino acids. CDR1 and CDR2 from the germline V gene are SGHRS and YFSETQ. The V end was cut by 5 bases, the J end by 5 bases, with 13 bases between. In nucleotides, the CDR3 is TGCGCCAGCAGGATCACGGAGTTGGAGACCCAGTACTTC. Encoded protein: CASRITELETQYF.

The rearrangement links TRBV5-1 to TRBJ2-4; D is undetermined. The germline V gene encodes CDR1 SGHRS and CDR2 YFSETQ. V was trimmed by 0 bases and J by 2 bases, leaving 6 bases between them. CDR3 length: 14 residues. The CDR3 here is CASSLGGTKNIQYF. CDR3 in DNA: TGCGCCAGCAGCTTGGGTGGAACCAAAAACATTCAGTACTTC.

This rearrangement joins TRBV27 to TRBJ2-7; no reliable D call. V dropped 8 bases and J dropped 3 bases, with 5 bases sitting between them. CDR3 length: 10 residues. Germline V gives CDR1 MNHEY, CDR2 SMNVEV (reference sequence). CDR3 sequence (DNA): TGTGCCAGCGGGATCTACGAGCAGTACTTC. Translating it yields CASGIYEQYF.

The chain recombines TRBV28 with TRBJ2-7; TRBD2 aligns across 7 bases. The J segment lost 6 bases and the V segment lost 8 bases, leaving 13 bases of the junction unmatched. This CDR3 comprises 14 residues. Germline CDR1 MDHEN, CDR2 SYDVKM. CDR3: CASRTSSQRGEQYF. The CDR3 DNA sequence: TGTGCCAGCCGGACTAGTTCACAACGGGGCGAGCAGTACTTC.

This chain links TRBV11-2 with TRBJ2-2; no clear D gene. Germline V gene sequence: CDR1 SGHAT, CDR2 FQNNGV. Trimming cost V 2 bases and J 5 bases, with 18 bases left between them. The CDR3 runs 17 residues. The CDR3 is CASSLYASSWSTGELFF. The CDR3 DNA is TGTGCCAGCAGCTTATATGCTTCGTCTTGGTCGACCGGGGAGCTGTTTTTT.

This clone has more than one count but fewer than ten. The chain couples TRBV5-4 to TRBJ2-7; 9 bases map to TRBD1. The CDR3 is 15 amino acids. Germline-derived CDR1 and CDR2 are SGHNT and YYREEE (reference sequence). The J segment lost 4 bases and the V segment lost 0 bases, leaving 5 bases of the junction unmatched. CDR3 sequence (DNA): TGTGCCAGCAGCTTGGCAGGGACAGGGAGGTACGAGCAGTACTTC. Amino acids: CASSLAGTGRYEQYF.

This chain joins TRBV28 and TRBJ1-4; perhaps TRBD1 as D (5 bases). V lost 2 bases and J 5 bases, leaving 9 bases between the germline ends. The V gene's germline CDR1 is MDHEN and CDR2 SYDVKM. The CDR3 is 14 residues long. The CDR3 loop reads CASSLGGLNEKLFF. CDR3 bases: TGTGCCAGCAGTTTAGGGGGACTCAATGAAAAACTGTTTTTT.

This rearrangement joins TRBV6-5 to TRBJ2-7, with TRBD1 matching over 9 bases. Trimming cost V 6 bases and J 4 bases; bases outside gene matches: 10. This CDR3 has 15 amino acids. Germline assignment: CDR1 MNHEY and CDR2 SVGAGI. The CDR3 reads CASSLTGGNGYEQYF. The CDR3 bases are TGTGCCAGCAGCCTAACAGGGGGCAATGGGTACGAGCAGTACTTC.

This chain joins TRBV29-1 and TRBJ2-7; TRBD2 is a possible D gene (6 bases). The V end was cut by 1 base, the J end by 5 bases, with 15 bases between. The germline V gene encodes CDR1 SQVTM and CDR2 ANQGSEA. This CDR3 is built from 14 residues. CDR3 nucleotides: TGCAGCGTTGAAGGCGGAGGGGTCGTCCACGAGCAGTACTTC. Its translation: CSVEGGGVVHEQYF.

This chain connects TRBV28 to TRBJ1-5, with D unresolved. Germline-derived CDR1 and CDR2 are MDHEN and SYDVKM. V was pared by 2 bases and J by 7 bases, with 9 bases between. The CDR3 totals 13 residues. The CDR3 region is CASSLGSGQPQHF. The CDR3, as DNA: TGTGCCAGCAGTTTAGGGTCCGGCCAGCCCCAGCATTTT.

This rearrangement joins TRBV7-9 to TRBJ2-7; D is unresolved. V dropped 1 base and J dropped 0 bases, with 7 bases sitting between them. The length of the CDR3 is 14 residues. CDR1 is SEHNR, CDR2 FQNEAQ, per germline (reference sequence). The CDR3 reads CASSLESHSYEQYF. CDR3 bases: TGTGCCAGCAGCTTAGAATCTCACTCCTACGAGCAGTACTTC. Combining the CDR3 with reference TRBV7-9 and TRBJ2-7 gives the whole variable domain DTGVSQNPRHKITKRGQNVTFRCDPISEHNRLYWYRQTLGQGPEFLTYFQNEAQLEKSRLLSDRFSAERPKGSFSTLEIQRTEQGDSAMYLCASSLESHSYEQYFGPGTRLTVT.